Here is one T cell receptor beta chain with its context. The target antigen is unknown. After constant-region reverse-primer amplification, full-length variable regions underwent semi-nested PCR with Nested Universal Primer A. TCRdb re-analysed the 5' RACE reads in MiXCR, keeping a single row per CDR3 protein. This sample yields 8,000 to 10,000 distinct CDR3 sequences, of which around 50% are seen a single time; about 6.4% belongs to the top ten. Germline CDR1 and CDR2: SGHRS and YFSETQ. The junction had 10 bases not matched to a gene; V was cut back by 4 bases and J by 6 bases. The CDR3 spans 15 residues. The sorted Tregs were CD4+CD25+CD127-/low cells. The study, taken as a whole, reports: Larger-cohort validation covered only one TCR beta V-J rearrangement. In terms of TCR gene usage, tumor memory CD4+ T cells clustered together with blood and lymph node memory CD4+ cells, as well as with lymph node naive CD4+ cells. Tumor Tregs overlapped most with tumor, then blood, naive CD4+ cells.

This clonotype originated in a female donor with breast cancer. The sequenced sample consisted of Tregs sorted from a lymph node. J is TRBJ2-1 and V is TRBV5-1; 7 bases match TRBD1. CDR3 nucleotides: TGCGCCAGCAGCAGCGGACAGGTATCTCTCAATGAGCAGTTCTTC. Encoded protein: CASSSGQVSLNEQFF.